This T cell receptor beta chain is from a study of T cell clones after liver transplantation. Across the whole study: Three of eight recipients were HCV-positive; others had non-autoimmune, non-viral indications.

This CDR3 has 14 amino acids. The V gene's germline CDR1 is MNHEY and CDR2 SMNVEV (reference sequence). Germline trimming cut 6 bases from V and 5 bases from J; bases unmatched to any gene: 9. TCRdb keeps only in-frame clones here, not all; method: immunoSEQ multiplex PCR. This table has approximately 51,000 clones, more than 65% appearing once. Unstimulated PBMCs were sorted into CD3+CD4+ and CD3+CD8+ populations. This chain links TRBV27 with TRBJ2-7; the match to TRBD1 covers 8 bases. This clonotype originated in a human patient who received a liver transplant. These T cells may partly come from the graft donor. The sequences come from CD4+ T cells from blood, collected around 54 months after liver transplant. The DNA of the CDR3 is TGTGCCAGCAGCCAAACCGGACAGGGCGACGAGCAGTACTTC. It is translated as CASSQTGQGDEQYF.